This T cell receptor (beta chain) was found in a study of blood T cell repertoires in COVID-19. Study summary: The cDNA or gDNA used as material had been derived from T cells, B-cell-depleted T cells, or PBMCs.

Germline CDR1 reads SGHTA; CDR2 reads FQGNSA. Trimming removed 6 bases from V and 4 bases from J, with 10 bases in between. CDR3 length: 12 amino acids. Participants had their cohort set by participant-reported clinical history. Original processing methods: Amplification of reference gene primers was used by the study to estimate nucleated cell counts. The table came from immunoSEQ multiplex PCR; TCRdb's copy has only in-frame clones and leaves some out. From that table come the V and J calls and clone size; the DNA was used to work out D and trimming. Among 130,000 to 150,000 clones listed, roughly 90% were seen once.

This chain uses TRBV7-2 with TRBJ2-7; D may be TRBD2 (5 bases). This sequence originates from a woman in her twenties or thirties with acute COVID-19. Material: PBMCs or T cells enriched from blood (not recorded which). CDR3 nucleotides: TGTGCCAGCAGTTTCGGGGAGTACGAGCAGTACTTC. This gives the protein CASSFGEYEQYF.